The count of the clone carrying this T cell receptor beta chain is one. Measured with immunoSEQ multiplex PCR; TCRdb has only the in-frame clones, and not every one. The data contain about 89,000 clones, under 95% of them seen just once; the ten biggest clones take up around 10%. These data originate in a study of T cell responses to AZD1222 COVID-19 vaccine. Germline lookup yields CDR1 LGHDT and CDR2 YNNKEL (reference sequence). V dropped 3 bases and J dropped 1 base, with 9 bases sitting between them. This CDR3 is built from 14 residues. This clonotype was sampled from an adult who received the AZD1222 COVID-19 vaccine. The input for sequencing was peripheral blood, taken 28 days after the second AZD1222 dose. The V and J genes are TRBV3-1 (or the pseudogene TRBV3-2) and TRBJ2-5; D may be TRBD1 (5 bases). Here the CDR3 reads CASSHSGSQETQYF. The CDR3 nucleotides read TGTGCCAGCAGCCACTCAGGGTCCCAAGAGACCCAGTACTTC.